Included here is one TCR beta chain sequence, with context. Germline V lookup: CDR1 SQVTM, CDR2 ANQGSEA. This CDR3 has 12 residues. The ends were cut back, 7 bases at V and 1 base at J, with 11 bases in the middle. The entry originates in a study of cytomegalovirus exposure and HLA in healthy donors. Across the study: An early data release held 79 million or so unique TCRs from HLA-typed donors. When about 400 donors were genotyped, over 80% of them were found to fall in the Caucasian-associated ancestry cluster.

A multiplex PCR was run with 60 Vbeta primers and 13 Jbeta primers. Generated by immunoSEQ multiplex PCR, the TCRdb table keeps only in-frame clones and is missing some. This table has about 190,000 clones, approximately 82% appearing once. The source is a woman aged 18-30 years in good health and CMV-seronegative. The chain combines TRBV29-1 with TRBJ2-7, with D possibly matching TRBD2 (6 bases). The material sequenced was PBMCs. In nucleotides, the CDR3 is TGCAGCGCGGGGGACCTTTCCTACGAGCAGTACTTC. This translates into CSAGDLSYEQYF.